One and the same sample provided the 21 T cell receptor beta chains below, sequenced in a study of low-dose radiotherapy and immunotherapy resistance in tumors. Time point noted: after trial treatment. The sample's treatment: LDRT plus nivolumab, ipilimumab, low-dose cyclophosphamide and aspirin (RACIN trial). Covering alpha and beta chains, TRAV- and TRBV-specific primers were used for the first-strand cDNA. A constant-region primer paired with the V-primer adapter amplified TCRs over 20 PCR cycles. TCRdb passed the reads through MiXCR, listing each CDR3 protein once. In the table there are approximately 84,000 distinct CDR3 sequences, under 20% of which are singletons. Specimen: PBMCs, collected after low-dose radiotherapy plus immunotherapy. The receptors originated from a male donor with prostate cancer.

The J gene is TRBJ2-2, the V gene TRBV6-2 or TRBV6-3; 11 bases are shared with TRBD2. The CDR3 runs 16 residues. V was clipped by 7 bases and J by 5 bases; unmatched bases: 9. CDR1 and CDR2 (germline): MNHEY, SVGEGT. The CDR3 reads CASTSLAGVETGELFF. CDR3 sequence (DNA): TGTGCCAGCACTTCACTAGCGGGAGTTGAGACCGGGGAGCTGTTTTTT.

This chain uses TRBV7-2 with TRBJ2-2, with 11 nucleotides matching TRBD2. The length of the CDR3 is 18 residues. Germline CDR1 reads SGHTA; CDR2 reads FQGNSA. J was trimmed by 5 bases and V by 2 bases; bases with no gene match: 10. DNA for the CDR3: TGTGCCAGCAGCTTAACGGGACTAGCGGCCGGGGCAACCGGGGAGCTGTTTTTT. Translating gives CASSLTGLAAGATGELFF. The whole variable domain, remainder taken from reference TRBV7-2 and TRBJ2-2, is GAGVSQSPSNKVTEKGKDVELRCDPISGHTALYWYRQSLGQGLEFLIYFQGNSAPDKSGLPSDRFSAERTGGSVSTLTIQRTQQEDSAVYLCASSLTGLAAGATGELFFGEGSRLTVL.

This clonotype was found many times. The rearrangement links TRBV27 to TRBJ1-3; unclear D gene. The CDR3 spans 13 residues. Per the germline V gene, CDR1 is MNHEY and CDR2 is SMNVEV (reference sequence). The V end lost 4 bases, the J end lost 0 bases, and 4 bases lay between the germline ends. Here the CDR3 reads CASSSNSGNTIYF. The CDR3 DNA follows: TGTGCCAGCAGTTCCAACTCTGGAAACACCATATATTTT.

In its sample, this clonotype was seen many times. The chain links TRBV20-1 to TRBJ2-1, with D possibly being TRBD2 (5 bases). Germline V gene lookup returns CDR1 DFQATT and CDR2 SNEGSKA (reference sequence). V lost 0 bases and J lost 2, with 8 bases in between. The CDR3 is 14 residues long. Here the CDR3 DNA reads TGCAGTGCTAGAGAGGGAGTGCCCTACAATGAGCAGTTCTTC. Translated, it gives CSAREGVPYNEQFF.

This clonotype was recorded at least ten times. This CDR3 is CATSRPSTGAFTYEQYF. Here the CDR3 DNA reads TGTGCCACCAGCAGACCCAGCACAGGGGCCTTCACCTACGAGCAGTACTTC. The chain carries TRBV15 and TRBJ2-7; 7 bases map to TRBD1. In germline, CDR1 is LNHNV, CDR2 YYDKDF (reference sequence). The trim removed 2 bases at V and 2 bases at J, leaving 12 bases unmatched. This CDR3 is 17 amino acids long. Filled out from reference TRBV15 and TRBJ2-7, the complete variable domain reads DAMVIQNPRYQVTQFGKPVTLSCSQTLNHNVMYWYQQKSSQAPKLLFHYYDKDFNNEADTPDNFQSRRPNTSFCFLDIRSPGLGDTAMYLCATSRPSTGAFTYEQYFGPGTRLTVT.

This clonotype has ten or more counts. J is TRBJ2-7 and V is TRBV12-3 or TRBV12-4; 10 bases are a match to TRBD2. The CDR3 totals 16 residues. V was clipped by 5 bases and J by 5 bases; unmatched bases: 12. This CDR3 is CASSRYSGRPLNEQYF. CDR3 bases: TGTGCCAGCAGTCGCTATAGCGGGAGGCCTCTGAACGAGCAGTACTTC.

This clonotype was recorded at least ten times. CDR3 amino acids: CASSSSWGTTDTQYF. CDR3 coding DNA: TGTGCCAGCAGCTCCTCTTGGGGCACCACAGATACGCAGTATTTT. This rearrangement joins TRBV7-2 to TRBJ2-3, with a possible D match to TRBD1 (5 bases). The CDR3 consists of 15 residues. Per the germline V gene, CDR1 is SGHTA and CDR2 is FQGNSA. Trimming took 4 bases from V and 2 from J, leaving 13 bases between them.

This clonotype was seen at least ten times. The V and J genes are TRBV6-2 or TRBV6-3 and TRBJ1-6; weak D call: TRBD1 (5 bases). V dropped 4 bases and J dropped 8 bases, with 18 bases sitting between them. CDR3 length equals 16 residues. Germline V gives CDR1 MNHEY, CDR2 SVGEGT. CDR3 in DNA: TGTGCCAGCAGTTCCCGCCTGGGGCAGAGGCATTCACCCCTCCACTTT. Its translation is CASSSRLGQRHSPLHF.

In this sample, this clonotype turned up many times. V is TRBV6-2 or TRBV6-3 and J is TRBJ2-7; 13 bases fit TRBD2. The germline V gene has CDR1 MNHEY and CDR2 SVGEGT. The CDR3 loop spans 13 amino acids. The trim removed 11 bases at V and 3 bases at J, leaving 4 bases unmatched. In nucleotides, the CDR3 is TGTGCCGGTAGACTAGCGGGAGGCTACGAGCAGTACTTC. Its translation: CAGRLAGGYEQYF.

This clonotype was recorded at least ten times. The rearrangement uses TRBV28 and TRBJ2-7, with 11 nucleotides matching TRBD2. The germline CDR1 and CDR2 sequences are MDHEN and SYDVKM. The CDR3 totals 14 residues. V lost 7 bases, J lost 7 bases, and 9 bases stayed unmatched. CDR3 DNA sequence: TGTGCCAGCACATTTAGCGGGAGGGCGGGGGAGCAGTACTTC. Translation gives CASTFSGRAGEQYF.

This clonotype has at least ten counts. For the CDR3, the DNA is TGCGCCAGCAGCTTCTACGGGAGAGCAGATACGCAGTATTTT. Its translation is CASSFYGRADTQYF. The V call is TRBV5-1, the J call TRBJ2-3; D might be TRBD2 (6 bases). The CDR3 has 14 amino acids. Germline V gives CDR1 SGHRS, CDR2 YFSETQ. The V end lost 2 bases, the J end lost 4 bases, and 11 bases lay between the germline ends.

This clonotype was found many times. The V and J genes are TRBV29-1 and TRBJ1-2, with TRBD1 matching over 10 bases. From germline, CDR1 is SQVTM and CDR2 ANQGSEA. V was clipped by 5 bases and J by 5 bases; unmatched bases: 5. CDR3 length: 13 residues. The CDR3 spells CSVSGTGAYGYTF. The CDR3 coding sequence is TGCAGCGTTAGTGGGACAGGGGCTTATGGCTACACCTTC.

The V call is TRBV3-1, the J call TRBJ2-2; no reliable D call. Germline-derived CDR1 and CDR2 are LGHDT and YNNKEL (reference sequence). The CDR3 sequence is 14 residues long. V gave up 6 bases and J gave up 3 bases, with 11 bases separating them. CDR3 residues: CASRPESYTGELFF. The CDR3 DNA reads as TGTGCCAGCAGGCCAGAGAGCTACACCGGGGAGCTGTTTTTT.

This clonotype has ten or more counts. The rearrangement links TRBV30 to TRBJ2-1; D not certain. V lost 4 bases and J 10 bases, leaving 11 bases between the germline ends. CDR1 is GTSNPN, CDR2 SVGIG, per germline (reference sequence). The CDR3 contains 11 residues. The CDR3 nucleotides are TGTGCCTGGACCAGAAAGCAGGAGCAGTTCTTC. This gives the protein CAWTRKQEQFF.

The sample holds many counts of this clonotype. V and J are TRBV28 and TRBJ2-7; D remains unclear. The germline V and J ends were trimmed by 7 bases and 1 base, with 5 bases remaining between them. The CDR3 sequence is 11 residues long. Germline V gene sequence: CDR1 MDHEN, CDR2 SYDVKM. The CDR3 DNA is TGTGCCAGCACAGGTTCCTACGAGCAGTACTTC. Translation: CASTGSYEQYF.

In this sample, this clonotype turned up many times. The gene calls are TRBV28 and TRBJ1-5; D might be TRBD1 (5 bases). CDR1 and CDR2 (germline): MDHEN, SYDVKM. CDR3 size: 12 residues. Trimming removed 11 bases from V and 4 bases from J, with 12 bases in between. The CDR3 reads CAGRGANQPQHF. The CDR3 DNA is TGTGCCGGGCGAGGGGCTAATCAGCCCCAGCATTTT.

Comment on this clonotype: A far larger clone is only one base removed, so a read error is likely. This rearrangement joins TRBV2 to TRBJ2-1, with D tentatively TRBD1 (5 bases). This CDR3 region has 13 residues. Germline CDR1 is SNHLY and CDR2 is FYNNEI. Between the trimmed V and J ends, which lost 7 bases and 10 bases, there was a span of 17 bases. CDR3 DNA: TGTGCCAGCAACACGGACAACTCCTACGAGCAGTTCTTC. Its translation: CASNTDNSYEQFF.

Notes on this clonotype: A far larger clone is a single base away, which makes a read error likely. This chain connects TRBV28 to TRBJ2-7; 10 bases agree with TRBD1. From germline, CDR1 is MDHEN and CDR2 SYDVKM. V gave up 3 bases and J gave up 7 bases; unmatched junction bases: 18. This CDR3 is built from 18 residues. In DNA form, the CDR3 reads TGTGCCAGCAGTTTCGGGACAGGGGAAATCGGCCGGTCGGATGAGCAGTACTTC. It specifies CASSFGTGEIGRSDEQYF.

This clonotype was seen ten or more times. This rearrangement joins TRBV6-2 or TRBV6-3 to TRBJ1-5; perhaps TRBD1 as D (5 bases). The CDR3 extends over 16 amino acids. V was shortened by 8 bases and J by 4 bases, with 21 bases between the two germline ends. The germline V gene encodes CDR1 MNHEY and CDR2 SVGEGT. The CDR3 nucleotides read TGTGCCAGCGGAAAGGGGCTAAATTTACGGAATCAGCCCCAGCATTTT. This translates into CASGKGLNLRNQPQHF.

This clonotype occurred many times. This sequence joins TRBV6-1 and TRBJ1-4; a weak D match, TRBD1 (5 bases). The ends were cut back, 6 bases at V and 2 bases at J, with 28 bases in the middle. CDR3 length equals 20 residues. Germline V CDR1 and CDR2: MNHNS, SASEGT. The chain's CDR3 is CASRRPGSGLQALTNEKLFF. The CDR3 DNA reads as TGTGCCAGCAGAAGGCCGGGTTCAGGTTTACAGGCCCTGACTAATGAAAAACTGTTTTTT.

This clonotype was seen many times. The rearrangement uses TRBV28 and TRBJ1-5; D is undetermined. Trimming stripped 6 bases from V and 4 bases from J, with 7 bases between. This CDR3 has 12 residues. Germline CDR1 reads MDHEN; CDR2 reads SYDVKM. For the CDR3, the DNA is TGTGCCAGCAGGCAGTCGAATCAGCCCCAGCATTTT. It codes for CASRQSNQPQHF.